This paragraph reports one T cell receptor (beta chain). Its antigen is still unknown. Base qualities were left out, and no much larger clone turns up one base away. V and J are trimmed by 5 bases and 4 bases, and the gene matches miss 25 bases of the junction. From cysteine to phenylalanine, the CDR3 is 20 amino acids long. Only the CDR3 portion is preserved as DNA: 60 bases, with reading frame beginning at the first base. Healthy HIV-negative adults with no recently reported acute infections or vaccinations were included as donors. Every donor was a Caucasian adult residing in Nashville, Tennessee, USA. CD4+ T cells were enriched by magnetic negative selection; naive cells were then positively selected on CD45RA, and the negative fraction formed the memory subset. Blood was obtained by leukapheresis, after which PBMCs were separated by Ficoll-Histopaque density gradient centrifugation and cryopreserved in liquid nitrogen vapor phase. Analytical flow cytometry was used to check the purity and quantity of every magnetically sorted T cell population. Each sorted fraction had its genomic DNA isolated and then quantified by UV absorbance on a Nanodrop 2000c.

TCR CDR3 regions were amplified from genomic DNA by multiplex PCR using the deep immunoSEQ assay. For each cell subset, the extracted genomic DNA was distributed evenly across all wells of several immunoSEQ 96-well plates, and each plate served as one replicate. For sorted subsets, around 200 ng genomic DNA, equal to tens of thousands of T cell genomes, was loaded into each replicate PCR. Purified libraries were quantified with a Qubit 3.0 fluorometer, sized on a Bioanalyzer 2100, and re-quantified with the KAPA Library Quantification kit. Each immunoSEQ 96-well plate was sequenced on its own single-read 150-cycle Illumina NextSeq 550 flow cell. In the original analysis: Because the immunoSEQ output held only junctional sequences and lacked quality scores, the filtering could not match the filtering applied to full-length reads. To assign V/J genes and CDR3, sequences were annotated against IMGT germline references using PyIR, a Python wrapper for IgBLAST v1.9. Reads were removed for weak V/J assignments (E-value above 1e-6), missing CDR3, stop codons, out-of-frame junctions, or ambiguous translated residues. A V3J clonotype was defined by an identical inferred V gene, J gene, and CDR3 amino acid sequence. The percentage overlap between two repertoires was calculated by dividing the number of shared unique clonotypes by the size of the smaller repertoire. Repertoire richness was assessed with RTK rarefaction, the Chao1 estimator, and Recon v2.1 estimates of unobserved clonotypes. Generation probabilities for all TCRbeta clonotypes obtained by the gDNA method from a handful of donors were computed using OLGA. Not all clones reach the TCRdb copy of this immuneACCESS table, which keeps in-frame sequences only. Checked studies attribute under half of the gap to unresolved V genes and leave the rest unexplained. D and trimming come from the DNA, and the V and J calls and clone size come from that table. The table for this sample lists some 1.4 million clones; roughly 96% of them were counted only once. The top ten constitute 1% to 1.5% of the sample.

The data stem from a study of shared clonotypes between healthy human individuals (dated by TCRdb to 2018 to 2020). Broadly, across the study: A couple of women and a few men aged 18 to 49 years were included in the cohort. For each donor, CD4 naive and CD4 memory were each run on three plates, CD8 naive on two plates, and CD8 memory on one plate. To estimate repertoire size and how much clonotypes are shared between individuals, the study performed deep sequencing of blood TCR repertoires from a few healthy adults. To increase sequencing depth and limit assay-specific biases, different laboratories used diverse techniques to prepare libraries and sequence TCR repertoires. Each donor's leukapheresis produced roughly between roughly 0.85 and 10 billion PBMCs.

Here is what the overall study found, with its caveats: Only blood was sampled, and tissue TCR repertoires likely differ from those in blood. Naive subsets generally had larger estimated clonotype richness than memory subsets. Clonotypes shared by all four sorted-subset donors showed higher generation probabilities than non-shared clonotypes. When a few donors were compared, the shared fraction of clonotypes was 5% to 6.5% for naive CD4, 3% to 4% for naive CD8, 2% to 2.5% for memory CD4, and less than 0.45% for memory CD8. Based on pairwise subsampling, the degree of clonotype sharing among donors was expected to be affected by sequencing depth. Even with the large sequencing depth, rarefaction of the sorted-subset datasets indicated that sequencing was incomplete. Because the study included a small number of donors, the genetic and exposure-history diversity represented was limited.

Specimen: naive CD4+ T cells sorted from blood. The intended sense of this specimen's cell subset or site label: CD45RA+ positively selected. This receptor was taken from a man aged 25-45 years in good health. The rearrangement joined TRBV23-1 to TRBJ2-7; 8 of the junction bases match TRBD1. TRBV23-1 is an open reading frame, and its role is uncertain. The DNA sequence is as follows: TGCGCCAGCAGTACAAATCGGGGACAGGACAGTTGGGGGCCCTCATACGAGCAGTACTTC. Protein translation: CASSTNRGQDSWGPSYEQYF.